This record covers a single TCR beta chain. No cognate antigen has been identified for it. Base qualities are not recorded, but no much larger clone differs from it by a single base. The entry originates in a study of shared clonotypes between healthy human individuals (TCRdb year 2020). General notes on the study: The cohort included a few men and a couple of women between 18 and 49 years of age. Per donor, three plates each were used for CD4 naive and CD4 memory, two for CD8 naive, and one for CD8 memory. To estimate repertoire size and how much clonotypes are shared between individuals, the study performed deep sequencing of blood TCR repertoires from five healthy adults. To increase sequencing depth and limit assay-specific biases, TCR repertoire library preparation and sequencing were carried out by different laboratories using diverse techniques. Each donor's leukapheresis produced roughly between about 0.9 and 9.5 billion PBMCs.

Donors were healthy HIV-negative adults with no recently reported acute infections or vaccinations. Only Caucasian adults living in Nashville, Tennessee, USA were represented among the donors. CD4+ T cells were enriched by magnetic negative selection; naive cells were then positively selected on CD45RA, and the negative fraction formed the memory subset. After blood collection by leukapheresis, PBMCs were isolated using Ficoll-Histopaque density gradient centrifugation and then cryopreserved in the vapor phase of liquid nitrogen. Analytical flow cytometry was used to check the purity and quantity of every magnetically sorted T cell population. From each sorted fraction, genomic DNA was isolated and quantified by UV absorbance on a Nanodrop 2000c. What the study reported, not specific to this receptor: Higher generation probabilities were observed for clonotypes shared by all four sorted-subset donors than for non-shared clonotypes. Even with the large sequencing depth, rarefaction of the sorted-subset datasets indicated that sequencing was incomplete. Across a few donors, roughly 5.1% of naive CD4, 3% to 4% of naive CD8, 2.3% of memory CD4, and 0.4% to 0.45% of memory CD8 clonotypes were shared. Sampling was restricted to blood, and TCR repertoires in tissues likely differ from the TCR repertoires found in blood. Pairwise subsampling indicated that sequencing depth was expected to affect the degree of clonotype sharing among donors. The small number of donors limited the genetic and exposure-history diversity represented. Larger estimated clonotype richness was generally found for naive subsets than for memory subsets.

Using the deep immunoSEQ assay, TCR CDR3 regions were amplified from genomic DNA by multiplex PCR. Genomic DNA extracted from each cell subset was distributed evenly over all wells of several immunoSEQ 96-well plates, and each plate served as one replicate. For sorted subsets, roughly 0.2 ug genomic DNA, equal to about 30,000 T cell genomes, was loaded into each replicate PCR. The purified libraries were quantified using a Qubit 3.0 fluorometer, sized with a Bioanalyzer 2100, and then quantified again using the KAPA Library Quantification kit. Every immunoSEQ 96-well plate was sequenced on a dedicated single-read 150-cycle Illumina NextSeq 550 flow cell. Per the original workflow: Because only junctional sequences without quality scores were contained in the immunoSEQ output, filtering matching that applied to full-length reads could not be performed. To assign V/J genes and CDR3, sequences were annotated against IMGT germline references using PyIR, a Python wrapper for IgBLAST v1.9. Reads were removed for weak V/J assignments (E-value above 1e-6), missing CDR3, stop codons, out-of-frame junctions, or ambiguous translated residues. A V3J clonotype was defined by an identical inferred V gene, J gene, and CDR3 amino acid sequence. To compute the percentage overlap between repertoires, the number of shared unique clonotypes was divided by the size of the smaller repertoire. Richness of each repertoire was evaluated using RTK rarefaction, the Chao1 estimator, and Recon v2.1 estimates of unobserved clonotypes. Generation probabilities for all TCRbeta clonotypes obtained by the gDNA method from a handful of donors were computed using OLGA. Not all clones reach the TCRdb copy of this immuneACCESS table, which keeps in-frame sequences only. Checked studies attribute under half of the gap to unresolved V genes and leave the rest unexplained. V and J calls and clone size come straight from that table; D and trimming were deduced from the DNA. This sample holds fewer than 1.8 million clones; around 98.5% were observed only once. The ten most abundant clones make up approximately 0.38% of the sample.

The receptor's source is a young man in good health. The specimen was naive CD4+ T cells sorted from blood. This sample's cell subset or site label indicates: CD45RA+ positively selected.

The CDR3 is CASSLQGASGANVLTF. The DNA sequence follows: TGTGCCAGCAGCTTACAAGGAGCCTCTGGGGCCAACGTCCTGACTTTC. The sequence links TRBV7-3 to TRBJ2-6; a confident D gene designation cannot be given. The CDR3 runs 16 amino acids, cysteine and phenylalanine included. Only CDR3 DNA remains: 48 bases, in frame from the first base. The germline V gene yields SGHTA for CDR1 and FQGTGA for CDR2. Trimming costs V 2 bases and J 0 bases, and their ends lie 8 bases apart.